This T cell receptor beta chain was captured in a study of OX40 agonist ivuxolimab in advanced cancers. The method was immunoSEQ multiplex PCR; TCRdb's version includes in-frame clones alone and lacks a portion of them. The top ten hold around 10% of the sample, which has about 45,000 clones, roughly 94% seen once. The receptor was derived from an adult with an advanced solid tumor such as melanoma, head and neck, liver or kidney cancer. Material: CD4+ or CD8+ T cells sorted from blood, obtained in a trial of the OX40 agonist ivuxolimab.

CDR3 bases: TGTGCCAGCAGCCTCGGACTAGCGGGAGTGGGCACAGATACGCAGTATTTT. This gives the protein CASSLGLAGVGTDTQYF. V is TRBV7-9 and J is TRBJ2-3; TRBD2 matches at 13 bases. The CDR3 is 17 amino acids. Trimming took 5 bases from V and 1 from J; bases not matched to a gene: 6. Germline CDR1 SEHNR, CDR2 FQNEAQ (reference sequence).